This T cell receptor beta chain stems from a study of blood T cell repertoires in COVID-19. Study summary: PBMCs, B-cell-depleted T cells, or T cells provided the cDNA or gDNA that made up the material.

The authors' processing: Reference gene primers were amplified, and this amplification served to estimate nucleated cell counts. Clones were sequenced by immunoSEQ multiplex PCR, and TCRdb holds only the in-frame ones, with some missing. Clone size and V and J calls were adopted from that table, with D and trimming inferred from the DNA. The table has approximately 300,000 clones, more than 90% seen once. Ages ranged from about 18 to 89 years, with residence in about 24 US areas. Sequences were obtained from PBMCs or T cells enriched from blood (not recorded which). The sequence was obtained from a woman aged 30 to 39 who had recovered from COVID-19.

CDR3 sequence: CASSLSRRTDYGGYTF. CDR3 nucleotide sequence: TGTGCCAGCAGCTTATCACGGAGGACAGACTATGGAGGCTACACCTTC. The V gene is TRBV11-2, the J gene TRBJ1-2, with D maybe TRBD1 (6 bases). CDR3 length: 16 residues. CDR1 and CDR2 from the germline V gene are SGHAT and FQNNGV. V lost 2 bases to trimming and J lost 8 bases, with 21 bases between them.